This TCR beta chain was obtained from a study of STAT5B mutations in CD4+ large granular lymphocyte leukemia. Some clones are missing from TCRdb's copy, which holds only in-frame ones; the method was immunoSEQ multiplex PCR. This table holds about 40,000 clones, roughly 83% found once. Study outcomes and limitations: Data were not HLA-matched across samples. Patient CD4-sorted repertoires looked more clonal than healthy CD4+ repertoires, even without putative leukemic clones.

Buffy coats from healthy blood donors served as controls. Turning to this clone: Its antigen is still unknown.

Sequenced: CD4+ T cells from blood buffy coats. This TCR was sampled from a human donor in good health.

The CDR3 bases are TGTGCCAGCAGAAAGAAAGGAGACGGTGAACTTATTTATGGCTACACCTTC. Amino acids: CASRKKGDGELIYGYTF. The chain is built from TRBV27 and TRBJ1-2; D call uncertain. This CDR3 is 17 amino acids long. CDR1 and CDR2 from the germline V gene are MNHEY and SMNVEV (reference sequence). The germline V and J ends were trimmed by 6 bases and 5 bases, with 25 bases remaining between them.